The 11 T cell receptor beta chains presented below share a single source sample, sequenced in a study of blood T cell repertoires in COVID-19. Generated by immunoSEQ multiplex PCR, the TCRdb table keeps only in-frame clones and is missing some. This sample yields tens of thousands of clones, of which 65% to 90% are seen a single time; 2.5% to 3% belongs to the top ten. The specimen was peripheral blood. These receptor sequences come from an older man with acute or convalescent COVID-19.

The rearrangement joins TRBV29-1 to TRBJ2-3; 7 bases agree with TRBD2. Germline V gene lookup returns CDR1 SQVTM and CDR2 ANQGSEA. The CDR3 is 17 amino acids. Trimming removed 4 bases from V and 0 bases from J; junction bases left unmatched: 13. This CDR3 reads CSVVGGGGKISTDTQYF. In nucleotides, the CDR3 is TGCAGCGTTGTTGGGGGGGGAGGGAAAATTAGCACAGATACGCAGTATTTT.

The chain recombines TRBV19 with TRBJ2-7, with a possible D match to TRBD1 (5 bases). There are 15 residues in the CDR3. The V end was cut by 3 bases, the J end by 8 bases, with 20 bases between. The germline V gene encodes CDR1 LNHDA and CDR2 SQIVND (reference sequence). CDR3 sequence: CASSIGDSRIPKQYF. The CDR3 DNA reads TGTGCCAGTAGTATTGGCGACAGCAGGATCCCAAAGCAGTACTTC.

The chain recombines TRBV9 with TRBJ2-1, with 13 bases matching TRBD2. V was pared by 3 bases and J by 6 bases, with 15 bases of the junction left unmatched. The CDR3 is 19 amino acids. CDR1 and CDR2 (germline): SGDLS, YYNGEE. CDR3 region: CASSARIGRTSGRSNEQFF. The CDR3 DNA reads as TGTGCCAGCAGCGCCCGAATCGGGAGGACTAGCGGGAGAAGCAATGAGCAGTTCTTC.

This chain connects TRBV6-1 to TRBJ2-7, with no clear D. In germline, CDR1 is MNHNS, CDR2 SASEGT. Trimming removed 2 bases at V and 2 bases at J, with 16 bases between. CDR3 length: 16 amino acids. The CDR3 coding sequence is TGTGCCAGCAGTGAACAGGATTCGCTGCCCCCCTACGAGCAGTACTTC. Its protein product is CASSEQDSLPPYEQYF.

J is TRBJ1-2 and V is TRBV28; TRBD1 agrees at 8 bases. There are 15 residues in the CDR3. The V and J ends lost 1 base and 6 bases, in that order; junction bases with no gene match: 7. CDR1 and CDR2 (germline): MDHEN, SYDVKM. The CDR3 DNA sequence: TGTGCCAGCAGTTTATCCCCGGACAGGGCGGATGGCTACACCTTC. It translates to CASSLSPDRADGYTF.

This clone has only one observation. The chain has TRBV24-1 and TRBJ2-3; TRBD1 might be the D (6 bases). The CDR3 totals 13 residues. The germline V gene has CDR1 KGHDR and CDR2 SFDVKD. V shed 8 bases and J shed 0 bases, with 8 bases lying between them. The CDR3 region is CATKDSSTDTQYF. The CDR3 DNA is TGTGCCACCAAGGACAGTAGCACAGATACGCAGTATTTT.

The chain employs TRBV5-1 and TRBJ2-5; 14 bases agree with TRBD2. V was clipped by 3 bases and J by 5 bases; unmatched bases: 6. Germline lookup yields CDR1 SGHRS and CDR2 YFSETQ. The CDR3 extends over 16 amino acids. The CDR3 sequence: CASSWGLAGAGETQYF. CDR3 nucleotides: TGCGCCAGCAGCTGGGGACTAGCGGGGGCAGGGGAGACCCAGTACTTC. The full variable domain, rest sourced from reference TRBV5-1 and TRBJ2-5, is KAGVTQTPRYLIKTRGQQVTLSCSPISGHRSVSWYQQTPGQGLQFLFEYFSETQRNKGNFPGRFSGRQFSNSRSEMNVSTLELGDSALYLCASSWGLAGAGETQYFGPGTRLLVL.

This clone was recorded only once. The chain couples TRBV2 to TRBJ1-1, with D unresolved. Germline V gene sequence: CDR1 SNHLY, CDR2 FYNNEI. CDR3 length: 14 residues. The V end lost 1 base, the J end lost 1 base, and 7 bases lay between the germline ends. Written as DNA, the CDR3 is TGTGCCAGCAGTGAAGTAGCGAGGAACACTGAAGCTTTCTTT. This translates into CASSEVARNTEAFF.

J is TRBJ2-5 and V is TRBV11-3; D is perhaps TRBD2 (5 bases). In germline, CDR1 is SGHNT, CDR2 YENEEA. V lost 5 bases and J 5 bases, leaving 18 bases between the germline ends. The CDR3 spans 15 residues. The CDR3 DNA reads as TGTGCCAGCAGCCCCGAGGGTCTGGCGATTGAGACCCAGTACTTC. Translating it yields CASSPEGLAIETQYF.

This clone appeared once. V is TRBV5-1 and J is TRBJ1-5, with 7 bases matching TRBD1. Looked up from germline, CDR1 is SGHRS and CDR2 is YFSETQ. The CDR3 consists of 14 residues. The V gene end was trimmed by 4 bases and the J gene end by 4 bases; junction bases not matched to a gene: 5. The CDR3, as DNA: TGCGCCAGCAGCGGAGGGGACAGTAATCAGCCCCAGCATTTT. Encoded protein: CASSGGDSNQPQHF.

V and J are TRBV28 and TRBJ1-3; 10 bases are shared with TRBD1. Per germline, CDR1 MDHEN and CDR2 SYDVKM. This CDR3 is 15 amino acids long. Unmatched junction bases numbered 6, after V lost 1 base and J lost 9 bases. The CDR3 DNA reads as TGTGCCAGCAGTTTATTCGGACAGGGGGAAGGCACCATATATTTT. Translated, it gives CASSLFGQGEGTIYF.